Following are 12 T cell receptor beta chains from one sample sequenced in a study of PD-1 blockade in classical Hodgkin lymphoma. No patient escaped relapse after autologous stem cell transplantation, and brentuximab vedotin exposure varied. The protocol was immunoSEQ multiplex PCR, while the TCRdb copy is restricted to in-frame clones and leaves out a portion. This table holds 25,000 to 35,000 clones, 70% to 75% found once. The specimen was peripheral blood mononuclear cells (PBMCs), collected before the second cycle of nivolumab. The source of these receptors is a human donor with classical Hodgkin lymphoma.

This chain uses TRBV9 with TRBJ1-1; 7 bases map to TRBD1. This CDR3 has 14 residues. The germline V gene has CDR1 SGDLS and CDR2 YYNGEE. The J segment lost 2 bases and the V segment lost 3 bases, leaving 4 bases of the junction unmatched. The CDR3 region is CASSAGDRNTEAFF. The CDR3 DNA sequence: TGTGCCAGCAGCGCTGGGGACAGAAACACTGAAGCTTTCTTT.

This clone was seen only a few times. Other DNA sequences within the sample encode an identical CDR3. This chain joins TRBV6-1 and TRBJ1-3; no clear D gene. Trimming took 1 base from V and 2 from J, leaving 6 bases between them. This CDR3 region has 14 residues. Germline loops: CDR1 MNHNS, CDR2 SASEGT. The CDR3: CASSEGSTGNTIYF. The CDR3 region has the DNA TGTGCCAGCAGTGAAGGGAGTACTGGAAACACCATATATTTT.

V is TRBV6-6 and J is TRBJ1-1, with 8 positions matching TRBD1. Trimming at V came to 6 bases and at J to 1 base, leaving 10 bases not matched to a gene. Per the germline V gene, CDR1 is MNHNY and CDR2 is SVGAGI (reference sequence). There are 16 residues in the CDR3. CDR3 sequence (DNA): TGTGCCAGCAGACACAGGGGGGCGGGTGAGAACACTGAAGCTTTCTTT. This encodes CASRHRGAGENTEAFF.

The V gene is TRBV6-5, the J gene TRBJ1-2; unclear D gene. The CDR3 length is 15 residues. CDR1 MNHEY and CDR2 SVGAGI come from the germline V gene. Trimming took off 0 bases at V and 2 bases at J, with 10 bases between the two ends. The CDR3 DNA sequence: TGTGCCAGCAGTTACTCGCCGGGTATCAACTATGGCTACACCTTC. This encodes CASSYSPGINYGYTF.

V and J are TRBV28 and TRBJ2-1; D unclear. This CDR3 contains 14 residues. Germline values: CDR1 MDHEN, CDR2 SYDVKM. V was shortened by 6 bases and J by 3 bases, with 12 bases between the two germline ends. CDR3 DNA: TGTGCCAGCAGAGCCCCACAGCTCTACAATGAGCAGTTCTTC. This gives the protein CASRAPQLYNEQFF.

The CDR3, as DNA: TGTGCCAGCAGCTTATCGCCAGGCGGGAGGGACGGCTACACCTTC. Translating it yields CASSLSPGGRDGYTF. The gene calls are TRBV11-1 and TRBJ1-2, with D perhaps matching TRBD1 (5 bases). The V end lost 2 bases, the J end lost 8 bases, and 18 bases lay between the germline ends. This CDR3 contains 15 residues. Germline values: CDR1 SGHAT, CDR2 FQDESV (reference sequence).

V gene TRBV28 combines with J gene TRBJ1-2; 10 bases map to TRBD1. V lost 5 bases, J lost 3 bases, and 6 bases stayed unmatched. The germline V gene encodes CDR1 MDHEN and CDR2 SYDVKM. This CDR3 comprises 15 residues. This CDR3 reads CASSLLDRGDYGYTF. CDR3 coding DNA: TGTGCCAGCAGTCTCCTGGACAGGGGGGACTATGGCTACACCTTC.

The chain recombines TRBV9 with TRBJ1-1; 7 bases are a match to TRBD1. V lost 3 bases to trimming and J lost 3 bases; unmatched junction nucleotides: 14. The CDR3 is 17 amino acids. Germline V gene data show CDR1 as SGDLS and CDR2 as YYNGEE. This CDR3 reads CASSALAGGSGDTEAFF. CDR3 DNA sequence: TGTGCCAGCAGCGCACTGGCAGGGGGGTCGGGGGACACTGAAGCTTTCTTT.

The rearrangement uses TRBV7-6 and TRBJ2-5, with a weak D call TRBD2 (6 bases). Trimming pared 1 base from V and 4 bases from J, leaving 16 bases between. Germline V gene lookup returns CDR1 SGHVS and CDR2 FNYEAQ. This CDR3 has 16 residues. The CDR3 DNA is TGTGCCAGCAGCTTAGTAACAGGTGGAGGGATAGAGACCCAGTACTTC. Amino acids: CASSLVTGGGIETQYF.

The J gene is TRBJ2-2, the V gene TRBV19; perhaps TRBD2 as D (7 bases). V lost 3 bases, J lost 4 bases, and 12 bases lay in between. From germline, CDR1 is LNHDA and CDR2 SQIVND (reference sequence). The CDR3 is 15 amino acids. The CDR3, as DNA: TGTGCCAGTAGTATTGCGGGGGCGGGCACCGGGGAGCTGTTTTTT. Its translation is CASSIAGAGTGELFF. Drawing the rest from reference TRBV19 and TRBJ2-2, the complete variable domain is DGGITQSPKYLFRKEGQNVTLSCEQNLNHDAMYWYRQDPGQGLRLIYYSQIVNDFQKGDIAEGYSVSREKKESFPLTVTSAQKNPTAFYLCASSIAGAGTGELFFGEGSRLTVL.

This rearrangement joins TRBV27 to TRBJ2-5; TRBD1 agrees at 7 bases. V lost 5 bases to trimming and J lost 2 bases; unmatched junction nucleotides: 8. CDR1 and CDR2 (germline): MNHEY, SMNVEV (reference sequence). CDR3 length equals 15 residues. The CDR3 reads CASSRYPGQQETQYF. Written as DNA, the CDR3 is TGTGCCAGCAGTCGATACCCGGGACAGCAAGAGACCCAGTACTTC.

A few counts support this clone. The chain joins TRBV29-1 to TRBJ1-4; D possibly corresponds to TRBD1 (5 bases). V was shortened by 6 bases and J by 6 bases, with 14 bases between the two germline ends. This CDR3 is 13 amino acids long. The germline V gene encodes CDR1 SQVTM and CDR2 ANQGSEA. This CDR3 is CSVPWDGYEKLFF. The CDR3 coding sequence is TGCAGCGTCCCGTGGGACGGTTATGAAAAACTGTTTTTT.